Reported below is one TCR beta chain. Its antigen is still unknown. The data were taken from a study of glioma-infiltrating T cells. The iRepertoire nested amplicon-rescue multiplex PCR amplified TCR alpha and beta CDR3s from RNA. TCRdb re-called the multiplex PCR reads with MiXCR, one entry per CDR3 protein. The sample holds some 130,000 distinct CDR3 sequences; around 25% are singletons and the top ten take 27%. Study results and limitations: Tissue-blood divergence was below expectation in non-neoplastic patients, above in gliomas. Tissue and blood shared very few CDR3 sequences.

This CDR3 has 12 amino acids. J was trimmed by 7 bases and V by 3 bases; bases with no gene match: 4. Germline V gene data show CDR1 as DFQATT and CDR2 as SNEGSKA (reference sequence). The rearrangement links TRBV20-1 to TRBJ2-7; 9 nucleotides line up with TRBD1. Sequenced sample: glioma tissue, nonneoplastic brain tissue, or PBMCs (not recorded which). The source is a human donor with low-grade glioma or glioblastoma, undergoing nonglioma brain surgery, or in good health (not recorded which). CDR3 bases: TGCAGTGCTAGGACAGGGGGGGGTGAGCAGTACGTC. Amino acid sequence: CSARTGGGEQYV.